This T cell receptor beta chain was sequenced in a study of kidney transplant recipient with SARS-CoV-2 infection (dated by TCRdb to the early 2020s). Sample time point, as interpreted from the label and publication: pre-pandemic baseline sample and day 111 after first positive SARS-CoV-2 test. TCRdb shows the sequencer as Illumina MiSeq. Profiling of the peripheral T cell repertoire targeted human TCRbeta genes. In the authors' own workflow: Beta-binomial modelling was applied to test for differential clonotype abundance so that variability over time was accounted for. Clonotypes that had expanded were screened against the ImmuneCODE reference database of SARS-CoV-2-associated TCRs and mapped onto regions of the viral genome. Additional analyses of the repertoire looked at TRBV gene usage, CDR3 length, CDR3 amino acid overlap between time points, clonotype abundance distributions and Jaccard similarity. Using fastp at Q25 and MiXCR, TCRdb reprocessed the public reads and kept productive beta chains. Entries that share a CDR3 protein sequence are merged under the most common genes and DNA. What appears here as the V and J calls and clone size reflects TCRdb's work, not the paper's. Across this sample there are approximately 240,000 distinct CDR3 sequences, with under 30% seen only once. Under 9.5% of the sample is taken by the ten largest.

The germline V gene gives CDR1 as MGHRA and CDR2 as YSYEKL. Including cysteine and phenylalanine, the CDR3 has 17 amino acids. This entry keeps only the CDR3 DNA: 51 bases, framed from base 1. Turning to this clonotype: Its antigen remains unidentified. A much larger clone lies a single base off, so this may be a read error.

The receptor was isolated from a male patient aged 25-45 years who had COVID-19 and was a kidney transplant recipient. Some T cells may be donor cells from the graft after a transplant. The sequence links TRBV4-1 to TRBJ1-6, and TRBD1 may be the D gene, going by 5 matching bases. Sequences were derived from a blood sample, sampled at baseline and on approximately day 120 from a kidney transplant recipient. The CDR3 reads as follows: CASSQDRGDSGNSPPHF. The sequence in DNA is TGCGCCAGCAGCCAAGATCGGGGGGATTCCGGTAATTCACCCCCCCACTTT.